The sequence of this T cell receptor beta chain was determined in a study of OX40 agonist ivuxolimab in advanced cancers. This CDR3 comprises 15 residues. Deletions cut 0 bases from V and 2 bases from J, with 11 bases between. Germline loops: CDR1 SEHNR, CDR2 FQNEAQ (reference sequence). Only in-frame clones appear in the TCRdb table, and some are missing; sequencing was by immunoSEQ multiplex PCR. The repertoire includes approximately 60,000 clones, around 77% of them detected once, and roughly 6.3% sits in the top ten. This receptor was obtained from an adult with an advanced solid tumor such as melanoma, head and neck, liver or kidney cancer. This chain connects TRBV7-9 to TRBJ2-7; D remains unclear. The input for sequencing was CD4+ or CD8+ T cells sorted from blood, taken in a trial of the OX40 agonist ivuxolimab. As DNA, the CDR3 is TGTGCCAGCAGCTTAGCCGACTCTAGACCCTACGAGCAGTACTTC. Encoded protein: CASSLADSRPYEQYF.